A single T cell receptor beta chain is shown here with its context. Antigen specificity is unknown. Trimming shortened V by 7 bases and J by 2 bases, and 11 bases separated the two germline ends. From germline, CDR1 is LNHDA and CDR2 SQIVND (reference sequence). The CDR3 length is 14 residues. Sequencing was performed with immunoSEQ multiplex PCR; in TCRdb, only in-frame clones are kept and a portion is missing. The sample lists approximately 300,000 clones; around 90% were seen once. The source of the sample is a study of cytomegalovirus exposure and HLA in healthy donors. Study details: The same platform was used for the 120 validation repertoires and the roughly 700 first-cohort repertoires, a later analysis reported. Findings of the study overall: In vitro data verified a few CMV-associated chains as specific for CMV antigens. Investigators reported over 150 TCR beta chains as tied to cytomegalovirus.

Sequences were obtained from PBMCs. The receptor was isolated from a woman in her 30s in good health and CMV-seropositive. This chain links TRBV19 with TRBJ2-2, with D unclear. The CDR3 loop reads CASKRQANTGELFF. The CDR3 DNA follows: TGTGCCAGTAAAAGGCAGGCTAACACCGGGGAGCTGTTTTTT.